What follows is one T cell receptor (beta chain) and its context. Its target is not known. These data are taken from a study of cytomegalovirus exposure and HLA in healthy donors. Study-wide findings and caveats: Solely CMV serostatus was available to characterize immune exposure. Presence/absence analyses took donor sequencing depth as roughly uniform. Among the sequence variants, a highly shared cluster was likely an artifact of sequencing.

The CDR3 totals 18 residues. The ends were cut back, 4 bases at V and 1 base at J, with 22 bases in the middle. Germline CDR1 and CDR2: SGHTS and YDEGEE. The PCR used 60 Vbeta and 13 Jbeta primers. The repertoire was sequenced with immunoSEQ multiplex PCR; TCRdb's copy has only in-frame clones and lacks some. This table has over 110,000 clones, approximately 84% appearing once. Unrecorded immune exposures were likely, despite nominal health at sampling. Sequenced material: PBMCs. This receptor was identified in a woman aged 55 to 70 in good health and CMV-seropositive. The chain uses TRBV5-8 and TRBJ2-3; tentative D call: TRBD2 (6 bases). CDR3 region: CASSPFRKGGGGTDTQYF. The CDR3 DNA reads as TGTGCCAGCAGCCCGTTTCGCAAGGGAGGCGGAGGCACAGATACGCAGTATTTT.